This T cell receptor (beta chain) was obtained from a study of spatial heterogeneity in lung cancer (dated by TCRdb to between 2019 and 2020). For the wider study: More beta-chain than alpha-chain transcripts were consistently detected, likely reflecting higher beta-chain transcript abundance. TCR alpha and beta repertoires were quantitatively compared across multiple tumor regions, matched nontumor lung and blood in non-small cell lung cancer. In the raw uncorrected reads, each unique combination of TCR and UMI appeared more than ten times on average. At surgery, about 210 tumor regions, around 64 matched nontumor lung samples and 56 PBMC samples were TCR-sequenced for both alpha and beta chains. Nonsynonymous mutation counts, determined by whole-exome sequencing of tumor tissue, were related to features of the TCR repertoire.

The time point label here, explained by the study, means: sample taken at primary tumor resection. Donors were 72 patients with early-stage, untreated non-small cell lung cancer from the lung TRACERx cohort. For TCR sequencing, whole RNA was extracted from tumor and nontumor lung tissue, or from cryopreserved PBMC samples, and no cell sorting was done. Only patients with enough RNA available from two or more tumor regions were chosen for TCR sequencing. Libraries came from 5' RACE. The instrument given in TCRdb is NextSeq 500. In the TCR library protocol, a unique molecular identifier was attached to each TCR cDNA molecule so that PCR and sequencing errors could be corrected. The study's own analysis went as follows. Decombinator tools were used for TCR identification, UMI-based error correction and CDR3 extraction. TCRs above a frequency of 2 per 1,000, corresponding to the top 1% of the tumor frequency distribution, were defined as expanded. Renyi diversity was computed with the R vegan package after each repertoire had been subsampled 100 times to 5,000 TCRs. CDR3 similarity networks were built from amino acid triplet string-kernel similarity, with CDR3s being connected when pairwise similarity was above 0.82. Through fastp at Q25 and MiXCR, TCRdb rebuilt clones from the public reads, retaining in-frame beta chains. CDR3 protein sequences are deduplicated, and each keeps its most common genes and DNA. What appears here as the V and J calls and clone size reflects TCRdb's work, not the paper's. This sample is represented by about 21,000 distinct CDR3 sequences; approximately 6.2% of them were singletons. In total, the top ten clones hold about 35% of the sample.

General conclusions and limits of the study: Ubiquitous expanded tumor TCRs showed up in blood more often at tumor resection than at routine follow-up. Confirming at a functional level the hypothesis that regional TCRs recognize regional mutations was considered to require additional single-cell paired TCR alpha and beta sequencing.

V is cut by 5 bases and J by 5 bases, and the space between the germline ends is 10 bases. For CDR1 and CDR2, the germline V gene lists SQVTM and ANQGSEA. The CDR3 runs 12 amino acids, cysteine and phenylalanine included. The DNA shown is the 36-base CDR3, in frame from base 1. This clonotype was recorded at least ten times. What antigen it recognizes has not been identified. It has no much larger one-base neighbor in the sample; base qualities were not kept. This sequence was found in a male donor with early-stage non-small cell lung cancer. Rearrangement joined TRBV29-1 to TRBJ2-1; a confident D gene designation cannot be given. Sequencing used PBMCs, obtained at surgery. The sequenced DNA: TGCAGCGTTAAGAGATTTAACAATGAGCAGTTCTTC. It translates as CSVKRFNNEQFF.